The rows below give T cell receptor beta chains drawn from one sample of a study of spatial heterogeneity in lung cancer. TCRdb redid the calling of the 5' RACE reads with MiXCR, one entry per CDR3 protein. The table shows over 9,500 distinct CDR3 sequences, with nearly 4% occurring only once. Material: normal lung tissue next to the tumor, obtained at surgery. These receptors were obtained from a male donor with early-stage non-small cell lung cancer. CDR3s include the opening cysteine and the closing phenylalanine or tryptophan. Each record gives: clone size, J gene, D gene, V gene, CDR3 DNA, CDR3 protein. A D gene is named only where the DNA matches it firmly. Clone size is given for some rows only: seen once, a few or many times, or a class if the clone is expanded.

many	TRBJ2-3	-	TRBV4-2	TGTGCCAGCAGCCAACGCAGGGAAGGCACAGATACGCAGTATTTT	CASSQRREGTDTQYF
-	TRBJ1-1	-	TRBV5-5	TGTGCCAGCAGCTGGGGTACGCTACTTGAAGCTTTCTTT	CASSWGTLLEAFF
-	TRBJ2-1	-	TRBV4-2	TGTGCCAGCAGCCAAGATTATGGGAAACCCTACAATGAGCAGTTCTTC	CASSQDYGKPYNEQFF
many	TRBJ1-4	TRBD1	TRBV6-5	TGTGCCAGCGGGACAGAGGTAAAACTGTTTTTT	CASGTEVKLFF
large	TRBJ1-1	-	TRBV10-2	TGCGCCAGCAGCTTGGACGGTATGAACACTGAAGCTTTCTTT	CASSLDGMNTEAFF
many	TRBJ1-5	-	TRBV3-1	TGTGCCAGCAGCCAAACAGGGAATCAGCCCCAGCATTTT	CASSQTGNQPQHF
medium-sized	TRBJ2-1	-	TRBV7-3	TGTGCCAGCAGCTTAATTGGTTTAGGGGCGGATGAGCAGTTCTTC	CASSLIGLGADEQFF
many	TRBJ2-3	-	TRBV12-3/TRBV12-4	TGTGCCAGCAGTTTCCAGCAGGGGGGTACAGATACGCAGTATTTT	CASSFQQGGTDTQYF
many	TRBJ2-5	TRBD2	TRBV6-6	TGTGCCAGCATTGGACTAGCGAACCCCCAAGAGACCCAGTACTTC	CASIGLANPQETQYF
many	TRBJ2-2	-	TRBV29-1	TGCACCGCGAGCGGCCTCCAGAACACCGGGGAGCTGTTTTTT	CTASGLQNTGELFF
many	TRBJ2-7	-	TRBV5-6	TGTGCCAGCAGCTTCCTGGACGTCGACGAGCAGTACTTC	CASSFLDVDEQYF
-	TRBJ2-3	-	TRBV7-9	TGTGCCAGCAGCCCCCCGTCTGGCACAGATACGCAGTATTTT	CASSPPSGTDTQYF
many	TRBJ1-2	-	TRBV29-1	TGCAGCGTTGGGCAGGGTACTAACTATGGCTACACCTTC	CSVGQGTNYGYTF
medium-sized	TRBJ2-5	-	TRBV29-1	TGCAGCGCACGAAGGGGCAGGGAAGGGGTAGGAGAGACCCAGTACTTC	CSARRGREGVGETQYF
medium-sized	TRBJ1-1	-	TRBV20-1	TGCAGTGCTAGGGAGACTGAAGCTTTCTTT	CSARETEAFF